One sample yielded the 26 T cell receptor beta chains listed below, sequenced in a study of neurological immune-mediated disorders. Time point here: longitudinal time-point 3. TCRdb called the 5' RACE reads again in MiXCR, with one record for every CDR3 protein. The sample has 95,000 to 110,000 distinct CDR3 sequences, roughly 10% seen once. The specimen was PBMCs. These receptors were obtained from a female donor with HTLV-1-associated myelopathy (HAM/TSP).

This clonotype appeared many times. The rearrangement uses TRBV12-3 or TRBV12-4 and TRBJ1-5; TRBD1 might be the D (6 bases). This CDR3 contains 13 residues. V was pared by 6 bases and J by 5 bases, with 11 bases between. CDR3 in DNA: TGTGCCAGCAGAAAATCAGGGGATCAGCCCCAGCATTTT. Translating it yields CASRKSGDQPQHF.

This clonotype was picked up many times. The chain has TRBV29-1 and TRBJ2-1, with D perhaps TRBD1 (5 bases). V shed 0 bases and J shed 3 bases, with 9 bases lying between them. CDR3 size: 14 residues. Germline V gene data show CDR1 as SQVTM and CDR2 as ANQGSEA. DNA for the CDR3: TGCAGCGTTGAAGAAAGGGGCTTCTACAATGAGCAGTTCTTC. Translated: CSVEERGFYNEQFF.

Here the CDR3 DNA reads TGTGCCAGCCGGCATCGAGACAGGGCTTCCCACGAGCAGTACTTC. Translating gives CASRHRDRASHEQYF. The V gene is TRBV6-6, the J gene TRBJ2-7; 7 bases fit TRBD1. Germline V gene sequence: CDR1 MNHNY, CDR2 SVGAGI (reference sequence). J was trimmed by 5 bases and V by 8 bases; bases with no gene match: 15. The CDR3 contains 15 residues.

In its sample, this clonotype was seen a few times. V is TRBV18 and J is TRBJ2-7; TRBD2 might be the D (6 bases). The germline V gene encodes CDR1 KGHSH and CDR2 LQKENI. Trimming cost V 4 bases and J 4 bases, with 17 bases left between them. The CDR3 totals 15 residues. CDR3 sequence: CASSQGTDRNYEQYF. The CDR3 DNA is TGTGCCAGCTCACAGGGGACTGATCGGAATTACGAGCAGTACTTC. The full variable domain, with the rest looked up from reference TRBV18 and TRBJ2-7, is NAGVMQNPRHLVRRRGQEARLRCSPMKGHSHVYWYRQLPEEGLKFMVYLQKENIIDESGMPKERFSAEFPKEGPSILRIQQVVRGDSAAYFCASSQGTDRNYEQYFGPGTRLTVT.

There are many counts of this clonotype. The CDR3 sequence: CASSQDPGGGGNTEAFF. CDR3 DNA sequence: TGCGCCAGCAGCCAAGACCCTGGGGGAGGCGGGAACACTGAAGCTTTCTTT. The V and J genes are TRBV4-1 and TRBJ1-1; D may be TRBD1 (5 bases). The CDR3 spans 17 residues. Germline-derived CDR1 and CDR2 are MGHRA and YSYEKL. Trimming shortened V by 0 bases and J by 1 base, and 15 bases separated the two germline ends.

The rearrangement joins TRBV29-1 to TRBJ1-5; D is undetermined. The CDR3 has 12 amino acids. Germline lookup yields CDR1 SQVTM and CDR2 ANQGSEA. The V end lost 4 bases, the J end lost 3 bases, and 7 bases lay between the germline ends. CDR3 DNA sequence: TGCAGCGTTGGCGGATTCAATCAGCCCCAGCATTTT. This translates into CSVGGFNQPQHF.

The rearrangement joins TRBV12-3 or TRBV12-4 to TRBJ1-3; no reliable D call. The length of the CDR3 is 12 residues. V was pared by 3 bases and J by 7 bases, with 7 bases between. For the CDR3, the DNA is TGTGCCAGCAGTTTTCAGTTTAACACCATATATTTT. This sequence encodes CASSFQFNTIYF.

This clonotype was observed many times. This chain connects TRBV3-1 to TRBJ1-4; 7 positions agree with TRBD1. The CDR3 totals 16 residues. With V trimmed by 3 bases and J by 4 bases, 8 bases remained unmatched. CDR1 is LGHDT, CDR2 YNNKEL, per germline (reference sequence). CDR3 sequence: CASSHPGTAFNEKLFF. The DNA for the CDR3 is TGTGCCAGCAGCCACCCTGGGACAGCCTTTAATGAAAAACTGTTTTTT.

This clonotype was seen repeatedly, ten times or more. The chain uses TRBV20-1 and TRBJ2-6; D not resolved. The germline V gene has CDR1 DFQATT and CDR2 SNEGSKA (reference sequence). The V and J ends lost 3 bases and 0 bases respectively, with 9 bases between them. The CDR3 loop spans 15 amino acids. The CDR3 DNA reads as TGCAGTGCTAGTGATGGATCCTCTGGGGCCAACGTCCTGACTTTC. It yields the protein CSASDGSSGANVLTF.

This clonotype was seen repeatedly, ten times or more. The chain joins TRBV27 to TRBJ2-7; 13 positions match TRBD2. Trimming cost V 5 bases and J 3 bases; bases outside gene matches: 10. Germline-derived CDR1 and CDR2 are MNHEY and SMNVEV (reference sequence). This CDR3 comprises 17 residues. This chain's CDR3 is CASSPTSGGPRNYEQYF. DNA of the CDR3: TGTGCCAGCAGTCCGACTAGCGGGGGGCCCCGTAACTACGAGCAGTACTTC.

At least ten counts were recorded for this clonotype. CDR3 amino acids: CSANRNQETQYF. The CDR3 DNA is TGCAGCGCCAACAGAAATCAAGAGACCCAGTACTTC. V and J are TRBV29-1 and TRBJ2-5; the D is unclear. CDR3 length equals 12 residues. Trimming removed 7 bases from V and 2 bases from J, with 11 bases in between. From germline, CDR1 is SQVTM and CDR2 ANQGSEA.

The rearrangement joins TRBV5-1 to TRBJ2-1, with 9 bases matching TRBD2. CDR3 length: 17 amino acids. CDR1 and CDR2 from the germline V gene are SGHRS and YFSETQ. Unmatched junction bases numbered 11, after V lost 4 bases and J lost 3 bases. The CDR3 DNA reads as TGCGCCAGCAGCCGTCAGCCCCAGCGGGGGGACTACAATGAGCAGTTCTTC. This sequence encodes CASSRQPQRGDYNEQFF.

At least ten counts were recorded for this clonotype. The chain carries TRBV5-1 and TRBJ2-5; TRBD1 matches at 7 bases. CDR3 length: 14 amino acids. The J segment lost 1 base and the V segment lost 4 bases, leaving 4 bases of the junction unmatched. Germline CDR1 is SGHRS and CDR2 is YFSETQ. The DNA of the CDR3 is TGCGCCAGCAGCATAGGACAGGCCCAAGAGACCCAGTACTTC. Protein product: CASSIGQAQETQYF. The full variable domain, rest sourced from reference TRBV5-1 and TRBJ2-5, is KAGVTQTPRYLIKTRGQQVTLSCSPISGHRSVSWYQQTPGQGLQFLFEYFSETQRNKGNFPGRFSGRQFSNSRSEMNVSTLELGDSALYLCASSIGQAQETQYFGPGTRLLVL.

This clonotype came up many times. CDR3 DNA: TGTGCCAGCAGCTTAGACAGGATGTATGGCTACACCTTC. Amino acids: CASSLDRMYGYTF. The chain links TRBV11-2 to TRBJ1-2; D uncertain. Between the trimmed V and J ends, which lost 0 bases and 5 bases, there was a span of 7 bases. In germline, CDR1 is SGHAT, CDR2 FQNNGV. This CDR3 has 13 amino acids.

This clonotype was observed many times. The rearrangement uses TRBV20-1 and TRBJ1-5, with D hard to call. CDR1 and CDR2 (germline): DFQATT, SNEGSKA (reference sequence). This CDR3 spans 13 amino acids. With 2 bases removed from V and 4 bases from J, the gap between germline ends came to 9 bases. The CDR3 protein is CSARKTANQPQHF. The CDR3 nucleotides are TGCAGTGCTAGAAAGACGGCAAATCAGCCCCAGCATTTT.

This clonotype has ten or more counts. Written as DNA, the CDR3 is TGTGCCAGCAGCTTCGCCCCCCGGGCCCTCAATGAGCAGTTCTTC. It translates to CASSFAPRALNEQFF. The V and J genes are TRBV7-9 and TRBJ2-1; D is unresolved. Germline V gives CDR1 SEHNR, CDR2 FQNEAQ (reference sequence). This CDR3 is built from 15 residues. With 3 bases removed from V and 6 bases from J, the gap between germline ends came to 15 bases. The full variable domain, its missing parts supplied by reference TRBV7-9 and TRBJ2-1, is DTGVSQNPRHKITKRGQNVTFRCDPISEHNRLYWYRQTLGQGPEFLTYFQNEAQLEKSRLLSDRFSAERPKGSFSTLEIQRTEQGDSAMYLCASSFAPRALNEQFFGPGTRLTVL.

This clonotype was found many times. The genes are TRBV29-1 and TRBJ2-6; no reliable D call. The germline V gene has CDR1 SQVTM and CDR2 ANQGSEA. The CDR3 runs to 15 residues. Trimming shortened V by 8 bases and J by 2 bases, and 16 bases separated the two germline ends. CDR3 amino acids: CSIYQERTGANVLTF. CDR3 in DNA: TGCAGCATATACCAGGAGAGAACTGGGGCCAACGTCCTGACTTTC.

Comment on this clonotype: Compared with germline, one end of the junction differs, possibly owing to a read error. This chain connects TRBV7-2 to TRBJ1-1; D unresolved. Germline assignment: CDR1 SGHTA and CDR2 FQGNSA. CDR3 length: 13 amino acids. The CDR3 sequence is CVSSYDLGTEAFF. CDR3 DNA: TGTGTCAGCAGCTATGATCTCGGGACTGAAGCTTTCTTT.

Ten or more counts support this clonotype. The chain couples TRBV7-8 to TRBJ1-1; D remains ambiguous. The CDR3 length is 13 residues. The germline V gene has CDR1 SGHVS and CDR2 FQNEAQ. V was trimmed by 0 bases and J by 2 bases, leaving 4 bases between them. The CDR3: CASSLAINTEAFF. CDR3 nucleotides: TGTGCCAGCAGCTTAGCGATTAACACTGAAGCTTTCTTT.

This clonotype has ten or more counts. The chain couples TRBV29-1 to TRBJ1-4, with 10 bases matching TRBD1. V lost 6 bases and J lost 7; bases outside the gene matches: 5. Germline-derived CDR1 and CDR2 are SQVTM and ANQGSEA. The CDR3 has 13 residues. The CDR3 bases are TGCAGCGTGATCCGGGACAGGGGTGAAAAACTGTTTTTT. Translation: CSVIRDRGEKLFF.

This clonotype was detected many times. The CDR3 sequence is CASSYGTASSYEQYF. The CDR3 region has the DNA TGTGCCAGCAGTTATGGGACAGCGAGCTCCTACGAGCAGTACTTC. This chain joins TRBV6-5 and TRBJ2-7; 7 nucleotides line up with TRBD1. V dropped 3 bases and J dropped 0; count of bases not matched to a gene: 5. The germline V gene has CDR1 MNHEY and CDR2 SVGAGI. The CDR3 length is 15 residues.

In this sample, this clonotype turned up many times. The chain employs TRBV12-3 or TRBV12-4 and TRBJ2-6, with TRBD1 as a possible D gene (6 bases). The CDR3 runs 16 residues. The germline V and J ends were trimmed by 5 bases and 0 bases, with 11 bases remaining between them. The CDR3 sequence: CASSPPGVSGANVLTF. CDR3 nucleotide sequence: TGTGCCAGCAGTCCCCCAGGGGTCTCTGGGGCCAACGTCCTGACTTTC.

This clonotype showed up many times. The chain joins TRBV11-1 to TRBJ2-1; possibly TRBD1 for D (5 bases). CDR3 size: 16 residues. V was cut by 5 bases and J by 4 bases, with 18 bases left in between. CDR1 is SGHAT and CDR2 is FQDESV in the germline V gene (reference sequence). The CDR3 DNA reads TGTGCCAGCAGCCTCCAAATGGGCCAGGGTTACAATGAGCAGTTCTTC. It translates to CASSLQMGQGYNEQFF. Combining the CDR3 with reference TRBV11-1 and TRBJ2-1 gives the whole variable domain EAEVAQSPRYKITEKSQAVAFWCDPISGHATLYWYRQILGQGPELLVQFQDESVVDDSQLPKDRFSAERLKGVDSTLKIQPAELGDSAMYLCASSLQMGQGYNEQFFGPGTRLTVL.

This clonotype was detected many times. The CDR3 loop is CSAPGRGWYGYTF. The CDR3 coding sequence is TGCAGTGCCCCAGGGAGGGGCTGGTATGGCTACACCTTC. This rearrangement joins TRBV20-1 to TRBJ1-2; maybe TRBD1 (5 bases). From germline, CDR1 is DFQATT and CDR2 SNEGSKA (reference sequence). The V and J ends lost 6 bases and 5 bases respectively, with 16 bases between them. The CDR3 extends over 13 amino acids.

This clonotype was detected a few times. The chain couples TRBV2 to TRBJ2-1; a weak D match, TRBD1 (5 bases). This CDR3 region has 15 residues. The germline V gene encodes CDR1 SNHLY and CDR2 FYNNEI. Trimming removed 3 bases from V and 0 bases from J, with 9 bases in between. CDR3 loop: CASSDRQPSYNEQFF. Here the CDR3 DNA reads TGTGCCAGCAGTGACAGACAGCCCTCCTACAATGAGCAGTTCTTC.

This clonotype was picked up many times. This chain connects TRBV5-1 to TRBJ2-7; possibly TRBD2 for D (5 bases). Germline loops: CDR1 SGHRS, CDR2 YFSETQ. The CDR3 covers 15 residues. Trimming cost V 1 base and J 5 bases, with 16 bases left between them. The CDR3 bases are TGCGCCAGCAGCTTGAGTGGACTTCGGGCGGACGAGCAGTACTTC. Translated: CASSLSGLRADEQYF.